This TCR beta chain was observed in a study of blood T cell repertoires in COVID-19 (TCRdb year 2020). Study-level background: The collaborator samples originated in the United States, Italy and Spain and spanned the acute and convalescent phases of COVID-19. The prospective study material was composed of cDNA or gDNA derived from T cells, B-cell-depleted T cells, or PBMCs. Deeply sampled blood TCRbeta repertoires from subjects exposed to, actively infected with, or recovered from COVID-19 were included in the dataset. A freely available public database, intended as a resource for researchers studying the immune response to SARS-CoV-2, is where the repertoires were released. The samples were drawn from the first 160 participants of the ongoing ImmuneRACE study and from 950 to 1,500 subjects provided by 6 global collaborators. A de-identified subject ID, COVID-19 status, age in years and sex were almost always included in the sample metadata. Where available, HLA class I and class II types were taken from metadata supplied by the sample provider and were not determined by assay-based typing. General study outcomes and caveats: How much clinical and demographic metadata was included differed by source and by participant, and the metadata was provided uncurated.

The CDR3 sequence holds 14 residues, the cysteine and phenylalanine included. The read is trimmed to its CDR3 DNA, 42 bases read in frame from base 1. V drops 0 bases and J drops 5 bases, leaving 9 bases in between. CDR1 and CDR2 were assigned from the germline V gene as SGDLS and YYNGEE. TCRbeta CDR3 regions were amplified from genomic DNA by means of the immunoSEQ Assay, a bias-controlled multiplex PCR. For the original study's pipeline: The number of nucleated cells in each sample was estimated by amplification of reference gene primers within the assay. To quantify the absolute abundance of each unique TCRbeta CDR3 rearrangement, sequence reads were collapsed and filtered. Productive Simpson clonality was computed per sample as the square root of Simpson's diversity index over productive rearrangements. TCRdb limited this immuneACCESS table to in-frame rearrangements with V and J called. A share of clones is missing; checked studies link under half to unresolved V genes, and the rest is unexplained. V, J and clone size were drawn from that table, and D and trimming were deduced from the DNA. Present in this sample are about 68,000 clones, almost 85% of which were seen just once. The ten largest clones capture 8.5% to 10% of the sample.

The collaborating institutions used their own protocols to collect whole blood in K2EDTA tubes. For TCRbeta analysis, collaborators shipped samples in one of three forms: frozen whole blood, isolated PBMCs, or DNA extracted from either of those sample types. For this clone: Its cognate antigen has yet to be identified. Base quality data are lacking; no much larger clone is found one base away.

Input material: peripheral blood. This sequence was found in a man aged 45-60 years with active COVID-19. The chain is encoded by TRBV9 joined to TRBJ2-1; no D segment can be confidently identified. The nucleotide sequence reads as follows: TGTGCCAGCAGCGTAGGCGGCGGCGACAATGAGCAGTTCTTC. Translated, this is CASSVGGGDNEQFF. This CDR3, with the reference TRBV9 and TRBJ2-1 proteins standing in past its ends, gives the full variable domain DSGVTQTPKHLITATGQRVTLRCSPRSGDLSVYWYQQSLDQGLQFLIQYYNGEERAKGNILERFSAQQFPDLHSELNLSSLELGDSALYFCASSVGGGDNEQFFGPGTRLTVL.